This is a list of T cell receptor beta chains from one sample in a study of shared clonotypes between healthy human individuals. Repertoires were generated with immunoSEQ multiplex PCR, while TCRdb's copy carries only in-frame clones and drops some. The table shows under 1,100,000 clones, with 78% occurring only once. Sequenced input: memory CD4+ T cells from PBMCs. The receptor set was obtained from a young man in good health. Some clones in this sample may be carry-over from other donors' samples. The CDR3 runs from the conserved cysteine through the conserved F or W. The order of the fields is clone size, V gene, D gene, J gene, CDR3 protein, CDR3 DNA. A D gene is named only where the DNA matches it firmly. The size entry is marked missing in some rows and otherwise reads once, few, many or a size class.

size: NA; V: TRBV4-1; D: TRBD1; J: TRBJ2-7; CDR3: CASSPGQGRTYEQYF; DNA: TGCGCCAGCAGCCCCGGACAGGGGAGGACCTACGAGCAGTACTTC
size: NA; V: TRBV18; D: NA; J: TRBJ1-4; CDR3: CASSPGHVYEKLFF; DNA: TGTGCCAGCTCACCAGGACATGTTTACGAAAAACTGTTTTTT
size: NA; V: TRBV11-2; D: NA; J: TRBJ2-7; CDR3: CASSLSPGPGYEQYF; DNA: TGTGCCAGCAGCTTATCCCCGGGTCCCGGCTACGAGCAGTACTTC
size: few; V: TRBV5-1; D: NA; J: TRBJ2-5; CDR3: CASSEGPQETQYF; DNA: TGCGCCAGCAGTGAGGGACCGCAAGAGACCCAGTACTTC
size: NA; V: TRBV4-1; D: TRBD2; J: TRBJ2-3; CDR3: CASAELDSGITDTQYF; DNA: TGCGCCAGCGCCGAATTGGATAGCGGGATTACAGATACGCAGTATTTT
size: NA; V: TRBV2; D: NA; J: TRBJ2-2; CDR3: CASSEGTSGRTGELFF; DNA: TGTGCCAGCAGTGAGGGGACAAGTGGACGGACCGGGGAGCTGTTTTTT
size: NA; V: TRBV30; D: TRBD1; J: TRBJ2-7; CDR3: CAWSAQGASPQYF; DNA: TGTGCCTGGAGTGCCCAGGGGGCGTCTCCGCAGTACTTC
size: NA; V: TRBV5-1; D: NA; J: TRBJ2-2; CDR3: CASSLGGRTGELFF; DNA: TGCGCCAGCAGCTTGGGGGGGCGCACCGGGGAGCTGTTTTTT
size: NA; V: TRBV28; D: TRBD2; J: TRBJ2-7; CDR3: CASSLIAPSGRGAYEQYF; DNA: TGTGCCAGCAGTTTAATTGCTCCCAGCGGGAGAGGGGCCTACGAGCAGTACTTC
size: once; V: TRBV11-2; D: TRBD2; J: TRBJ2-3; CDR3: CASTGSGSADTQYF; DNA: TGTGCCAGCACAGGGAGCGGGAGCGCAGATACGCAGTATTTT
size: few; V: TRBV5-1; D: TRBD2; J: TRBJ2-3; CDR3: CASSLALAGGPTDTQYF; DNA: TGCGCCAGCAGCTTGGCACTAGCGGGAGGACCCACAGATACGCAGTATTTT
size: few; V: TRBV15; D: TRBD1; J: TRBJ1-1; CDR3: CATSRAYTGGTEAFF; DNA: TGTGCCACCAGCAGAGCTTATACAGGGGGCACTGAAGCTTTCTTT
size: NA; V: TRBV5-1; D: NA; J: TRBJ2-1; CDR3: CASSYDSQDEQFF; DNA: TGCGCCAGCAGCTACGACTCTCAAGATGAGCAGTTCTTC
size: NA; V: TRBV2; D: NA; J: TRBJ1-2; CDR3: CASSELLFGYTF; DNA: TGTGCCAGCAGTGAATTGCTATTTGGCTACACCTTC
size: NA; V: TRBV10-2; D: TRBD1; J: TRBJ1-4; CDR3: CASREQGSGEKLFF; DNA: TGCGCCAGCAGAGAACAGGGGTCCGGGGAAAAACTGTTTTTT
size: NA; V: TRBV27; D: NA; J: TRBJ1-3; CDR3: CASSLRGRVSGNTIYF; DNA: TGTGCCAGCAGTTTAAGAGGCAGGGTGTCTGGAAACACCATATATTTT
size: NA; V: TRBV2; D: TRBD2; J: TRBJ2-4; CDR3: CASSVRTSGLAKNIQYF; DNA: TGTGCCAGCAGTGTACGGACTAGCGGACTAGCCAAAAACATTCAGTACTTC
size: NA; V: TRBV25-1; D: NA; J: TRBJ2-1; CDR3: CASSESMRNEQFF; DNA: TGTGCCAGCAGTGAATCCATGCGGAATGAGCAGTTCTTC
size: NA; V: TRBV28; D: TRBD1; J: TRBJ1-4; CDR3: CASSLSQGISEKLFF; DNA: TGTGCCAGCAGTTTGTCACAGGGGATATCTGAAAAACTGTTTTTT
size: NA; V: TRBV27; D: TRBD1; J: TRBJ2-1; CDR3: CASRLGTDNEQFF; DNA: TGTGCCAGCAGGCTGGGGACAGACAATGAGCAGTTCTTC
size: few; V: TRBV9; D: TRBD1; J: TRBJ1-2; CDR3: CASSTNRDRGYYGYTF; DNA: TGTGCCAGCAGCACAAACCGGGACAGGGGGTATTATGGCTACACCTTC
size: NA; V: TRBV28; D: NA; J: TRBJ1-2; CDR3: CASSFSGTPGSYTF; DNA: TGTGCCAGCAGTTTTAGCGGCACTCCGGGAAGCTACACCTTC
size: NA; V: TRBV18; D: NA; J: TRBJ2-7; CDR3: CASSPPSVNEQYF; DNA: TGTGCCAGCTCACCACCATCGGTCAACGAGCAGTACTTC
size: NA; V: TRBV7-2; D: NA; J: TRBJ1-1; CDR3: CASSLEPNRGTEAFF; DNA: TGTGCCAGCAGCTTAGAACCCAACCGCGGCACTGAAGCTTTCTTT
size: NA; V: TRBV11-2; D: NA; J: TRBJ2-7; CDR3: CASREGRGRSSYEQYF; DNA: TGTGCCAGCAGGGAGGGGCGTGGGAGGAGCTCCTACGAGCAGTACTTC
size: NA; V: TRBV27; D: TRBD2; J: TRBJ2-7; CDR3: CASSLGGRRHEQYF; DNA: TGTGCCAGCAGTTTAGGCGGGAGGCGGCACGAGCAGTACTTC
size: NA; V: TRBV21-1; D: NA; J: TRBJ2-1; CDR3: CASRGQFF; DNA: TGTGCCAGCAGGGGCCAGTTCTTC